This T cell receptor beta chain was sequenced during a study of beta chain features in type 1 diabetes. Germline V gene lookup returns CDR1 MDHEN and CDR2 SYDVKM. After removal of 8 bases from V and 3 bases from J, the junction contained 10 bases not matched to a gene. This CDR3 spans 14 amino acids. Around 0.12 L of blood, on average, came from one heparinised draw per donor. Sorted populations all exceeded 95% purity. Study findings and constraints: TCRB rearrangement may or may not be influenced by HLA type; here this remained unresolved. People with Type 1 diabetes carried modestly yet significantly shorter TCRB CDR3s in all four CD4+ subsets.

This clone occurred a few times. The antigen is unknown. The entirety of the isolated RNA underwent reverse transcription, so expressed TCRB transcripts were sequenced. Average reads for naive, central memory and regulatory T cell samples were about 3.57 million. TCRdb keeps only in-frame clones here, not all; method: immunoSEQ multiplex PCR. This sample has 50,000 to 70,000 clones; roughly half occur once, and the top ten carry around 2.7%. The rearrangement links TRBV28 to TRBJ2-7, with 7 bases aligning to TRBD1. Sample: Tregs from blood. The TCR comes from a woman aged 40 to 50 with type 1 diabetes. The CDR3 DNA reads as TGTGCCAGCCTAGCTTCGACAGGGTTCTACGAGCAGTACTTC. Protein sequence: CASLASTGFYEQYF. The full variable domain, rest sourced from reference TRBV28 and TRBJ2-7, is DVKVTQSSRYLVKRTGEKVFLECVQDMDHENMFWYRQDPGLGLRLIYFSYDVKMKEKGDIPEGYSVSREKKERFSLILESASTNQTSMYLCASLASTGFYEQYFGPGTRLTVT.